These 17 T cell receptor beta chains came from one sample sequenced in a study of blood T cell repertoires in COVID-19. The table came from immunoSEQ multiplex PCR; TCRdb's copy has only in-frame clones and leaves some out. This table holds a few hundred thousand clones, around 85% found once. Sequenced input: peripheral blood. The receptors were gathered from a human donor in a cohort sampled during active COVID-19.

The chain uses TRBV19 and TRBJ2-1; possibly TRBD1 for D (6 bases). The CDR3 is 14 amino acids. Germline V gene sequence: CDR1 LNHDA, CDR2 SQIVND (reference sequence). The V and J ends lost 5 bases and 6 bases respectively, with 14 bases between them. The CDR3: CASSPSPGVNEQFF. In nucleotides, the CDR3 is TGTGCCAGTAGTCCATCTCCAGGGGTCAATGAGCAGTTCTTC.

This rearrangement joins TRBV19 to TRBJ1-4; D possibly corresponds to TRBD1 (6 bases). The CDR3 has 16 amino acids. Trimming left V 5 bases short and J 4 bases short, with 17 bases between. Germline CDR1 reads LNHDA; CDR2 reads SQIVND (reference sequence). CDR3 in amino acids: CASSVWGTRGNEKLFF. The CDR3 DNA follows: TGTGCCAGTAGTGTGTGGGGGACACGGGGTAATGAAAAACTGTTTTTT. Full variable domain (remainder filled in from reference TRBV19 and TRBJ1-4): DGGITQSPKYLFRKEGQNVTLSCEQNLNHDAMYWYRQDPGQGLRLIYYSQIVNDFQKGDIAEGYSVSREKKESFPLTVTSAQKNPTAFYLCASSVWGTRGNEKLFFGSGTQLSVL.

The CDR3 here is CASSQDRGELFF. The CDR3 nucleotides read TGCGCCAGCAGCCAAGATAGAGGGGAGCTGTTTTTT. This chain uses TRBV4-1 with TRBJ2-2, with unresolved D. Germline V lookup: CDR1 MGHRA, CDR2 YSYEKL. Trimming removed 0 bases at V and 8 bases at J, with 4 bases between. The CDR3 consists of 12 residues.

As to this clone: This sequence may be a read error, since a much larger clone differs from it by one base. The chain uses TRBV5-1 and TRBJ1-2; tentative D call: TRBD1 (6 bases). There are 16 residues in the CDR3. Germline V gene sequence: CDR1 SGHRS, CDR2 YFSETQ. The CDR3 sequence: CANSSDAGQKIYGYTF. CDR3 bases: TGCGCCAACAGCTCCGACGCTGGACAGAAAATTTATGGCTACACCTTC.

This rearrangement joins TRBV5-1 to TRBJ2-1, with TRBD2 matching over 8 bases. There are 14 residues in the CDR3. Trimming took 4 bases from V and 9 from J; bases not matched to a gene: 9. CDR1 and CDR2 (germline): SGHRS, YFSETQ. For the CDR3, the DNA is TGCGCCAGCAGCGGGGGACTAGAGGGGTTTGAGCAGTTCTTC. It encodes CASSGGLEGFEQFF.

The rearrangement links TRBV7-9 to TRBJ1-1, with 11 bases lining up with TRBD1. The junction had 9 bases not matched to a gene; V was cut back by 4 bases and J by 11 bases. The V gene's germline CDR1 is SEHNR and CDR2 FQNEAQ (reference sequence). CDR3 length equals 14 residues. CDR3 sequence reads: CASSSGQGVSRAFF. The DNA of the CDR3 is TGTGCCAGCAGCTCGGGACAGGGGGTGTCGAGGGCTTTCTTT.

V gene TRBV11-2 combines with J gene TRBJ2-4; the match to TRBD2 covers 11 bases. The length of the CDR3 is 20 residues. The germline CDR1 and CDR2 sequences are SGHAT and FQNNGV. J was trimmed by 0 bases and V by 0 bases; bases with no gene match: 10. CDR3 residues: CASSLDSSGGLKLAKNIQYF. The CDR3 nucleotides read TGTGCCAGCAGCTTAGATTCTAGCGGGGGGCTAAAGCTAGCCAAAAACATTCAGTACTTC.

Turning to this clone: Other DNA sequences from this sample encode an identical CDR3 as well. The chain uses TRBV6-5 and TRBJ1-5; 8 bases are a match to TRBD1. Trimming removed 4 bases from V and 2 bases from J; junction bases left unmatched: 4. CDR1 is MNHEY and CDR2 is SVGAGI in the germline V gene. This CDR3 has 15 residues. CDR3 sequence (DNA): TGTGCCAGCAGTTCCCAGGGGGCGGGCAATCAGCCCCAGCATTTT. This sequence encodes CASSSQGAGNQPQHF.

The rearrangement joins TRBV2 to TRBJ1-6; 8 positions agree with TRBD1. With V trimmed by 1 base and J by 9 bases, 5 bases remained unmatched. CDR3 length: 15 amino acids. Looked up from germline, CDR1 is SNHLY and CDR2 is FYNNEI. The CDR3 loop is CASSEDGQGISPLHF. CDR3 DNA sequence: TGTGCCAGCAGTGAAGACGGACAGGGAATTTCACCCCTCCACTTT.

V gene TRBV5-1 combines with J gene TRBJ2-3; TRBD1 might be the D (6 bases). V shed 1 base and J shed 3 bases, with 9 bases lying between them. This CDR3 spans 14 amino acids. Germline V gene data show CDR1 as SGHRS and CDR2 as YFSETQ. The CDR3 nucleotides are TGCGCCAGCAGCTTGACAGGGTTGACAGATACGCAGTATTTT. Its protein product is CASSLTGLTDTQYF.

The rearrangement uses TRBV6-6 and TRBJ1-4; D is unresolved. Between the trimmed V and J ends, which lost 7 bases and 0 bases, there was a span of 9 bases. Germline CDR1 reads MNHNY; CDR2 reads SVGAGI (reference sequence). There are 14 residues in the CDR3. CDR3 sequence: CASTPTATNEKLFF. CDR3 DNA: TGTGCCAGCACCCCTACAGCAACTAATGAAAAACTGTTTTTT.

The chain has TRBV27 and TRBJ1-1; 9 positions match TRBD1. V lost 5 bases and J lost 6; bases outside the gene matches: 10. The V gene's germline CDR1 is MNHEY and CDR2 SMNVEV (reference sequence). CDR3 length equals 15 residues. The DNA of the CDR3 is TGTGCCAGCAGTCCTCAATGGACAGGGGAGGCTGAAGCTTTCTTT. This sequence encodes CASSPQWTGEAEAFF.

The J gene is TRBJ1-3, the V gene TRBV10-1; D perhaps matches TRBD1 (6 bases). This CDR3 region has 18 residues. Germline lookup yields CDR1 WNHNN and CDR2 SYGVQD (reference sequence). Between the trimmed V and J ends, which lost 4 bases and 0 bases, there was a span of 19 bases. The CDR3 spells CASSGGRGRRSSGNTIYF. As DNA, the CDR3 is TGCGCCAGCAGTGGAGGCAGGGGACGAAGAAGCTCTGGAAACACCATATATTTT.

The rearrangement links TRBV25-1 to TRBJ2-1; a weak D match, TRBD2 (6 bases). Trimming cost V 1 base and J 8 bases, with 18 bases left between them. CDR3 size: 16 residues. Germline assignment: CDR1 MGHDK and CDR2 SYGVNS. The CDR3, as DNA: TGTGCCAGCAGTGAATCTCGCCGGGCGGGGTCGGATGAGCAGTTCTTC. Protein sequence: CASSESRRAGSDEQFF.

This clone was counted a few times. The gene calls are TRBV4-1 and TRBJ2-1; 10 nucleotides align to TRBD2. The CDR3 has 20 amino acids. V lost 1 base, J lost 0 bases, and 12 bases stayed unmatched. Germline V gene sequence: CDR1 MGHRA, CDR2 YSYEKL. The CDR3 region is CASSQVLPSGGSSSYNEQFF. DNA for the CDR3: TGCGCCAGCAGCCAAGTGCTCCCTAGCGGGGGCTCGAGCTCCTACAATGAGCAGTTCTTC.

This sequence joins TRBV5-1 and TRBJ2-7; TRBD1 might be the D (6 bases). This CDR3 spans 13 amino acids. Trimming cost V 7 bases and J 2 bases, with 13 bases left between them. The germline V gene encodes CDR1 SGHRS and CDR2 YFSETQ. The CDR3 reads CASGWTATYEQYF. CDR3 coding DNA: TGCGCCAGCGGCTGGACAGCTACCTACGAGCAGTACTTC.

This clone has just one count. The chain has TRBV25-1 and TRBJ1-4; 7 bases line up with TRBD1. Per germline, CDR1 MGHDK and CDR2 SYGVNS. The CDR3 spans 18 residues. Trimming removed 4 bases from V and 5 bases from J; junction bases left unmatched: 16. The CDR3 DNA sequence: TGTGCCAGCAGTGGCGGAGACAGGGAGACGGATTTCAATGAAAAACTGTTTTTT. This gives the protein CASSGGDRETDFNEKLFF.